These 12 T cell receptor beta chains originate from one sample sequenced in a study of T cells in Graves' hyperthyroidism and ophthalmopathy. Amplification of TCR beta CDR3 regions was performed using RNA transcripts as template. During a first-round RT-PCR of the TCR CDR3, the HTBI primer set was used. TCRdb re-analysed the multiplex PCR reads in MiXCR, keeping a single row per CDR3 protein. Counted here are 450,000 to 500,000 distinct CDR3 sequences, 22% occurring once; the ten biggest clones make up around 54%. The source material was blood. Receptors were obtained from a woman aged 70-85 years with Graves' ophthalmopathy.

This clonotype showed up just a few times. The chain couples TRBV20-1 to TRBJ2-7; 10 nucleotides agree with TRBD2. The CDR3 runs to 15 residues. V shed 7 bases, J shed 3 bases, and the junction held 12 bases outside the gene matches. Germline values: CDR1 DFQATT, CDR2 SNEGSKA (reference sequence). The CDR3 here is CSEGGRLAGDYEQYF. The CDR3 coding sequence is TGCAGTGAGGGGGGTCGGCTAGCGGGAGACTACGAGCAGTACTTC.

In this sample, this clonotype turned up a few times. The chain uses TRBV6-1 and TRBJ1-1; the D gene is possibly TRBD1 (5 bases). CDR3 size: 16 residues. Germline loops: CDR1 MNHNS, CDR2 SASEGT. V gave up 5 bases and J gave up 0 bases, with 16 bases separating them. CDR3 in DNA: TGTGCCAGCAGTTTCCCCTCGGGACTCTTGAACACTGAAGCTTTCTTT. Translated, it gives CASSFPSGLLNTEAFF.

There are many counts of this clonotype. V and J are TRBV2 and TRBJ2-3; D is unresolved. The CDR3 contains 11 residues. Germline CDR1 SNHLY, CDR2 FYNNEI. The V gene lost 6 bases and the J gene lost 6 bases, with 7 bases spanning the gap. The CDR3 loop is CASSAPDTQYF. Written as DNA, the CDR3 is TGTGCCAGCAGCGCCCCGGATACGCAGTATTTT.

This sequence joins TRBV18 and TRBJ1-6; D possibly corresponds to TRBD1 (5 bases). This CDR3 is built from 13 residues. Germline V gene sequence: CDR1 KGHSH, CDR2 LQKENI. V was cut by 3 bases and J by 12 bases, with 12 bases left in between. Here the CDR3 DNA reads TGTGCCAGCTCACCGAGGGGATTTAGACCCCTCCACTTT. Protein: CASSPRGFRPLHF.

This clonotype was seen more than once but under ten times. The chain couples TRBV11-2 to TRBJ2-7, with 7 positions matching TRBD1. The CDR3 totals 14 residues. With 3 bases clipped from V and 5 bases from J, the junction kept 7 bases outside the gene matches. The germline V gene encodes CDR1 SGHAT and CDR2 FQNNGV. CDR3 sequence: CASSFPGQKNEQYF. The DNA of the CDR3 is TGTGCCAGCAGCTTCCCGGGACAGAAAAACGAGCAGTACTTC.

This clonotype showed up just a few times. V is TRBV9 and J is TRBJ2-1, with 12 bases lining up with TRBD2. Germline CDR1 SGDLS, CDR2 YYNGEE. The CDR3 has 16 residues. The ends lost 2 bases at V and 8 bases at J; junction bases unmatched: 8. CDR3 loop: CASSVPGLAGTHEQFF. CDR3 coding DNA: TGTGCCAGCAGCGTCCCCGGACTAGCGGGAACTCATGAGCAGTTCTTC. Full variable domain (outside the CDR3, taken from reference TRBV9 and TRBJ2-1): DSGVTQTPKHLITATGQRVTLRCSPRSGDLSVYWYQQSLDQGLQFLIQYYNGEERAKGNILERFSAQQFPDLHSELNLSSLELGDSALYFCASSVPGLAGTHEQFFGPGTRLTVL.

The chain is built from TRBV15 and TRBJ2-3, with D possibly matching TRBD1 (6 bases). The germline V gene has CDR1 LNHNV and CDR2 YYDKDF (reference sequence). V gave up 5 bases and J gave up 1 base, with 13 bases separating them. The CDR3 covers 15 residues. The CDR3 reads CATSRRTEGTDTQYF. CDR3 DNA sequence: TGTGCCACCAGCCGTAGGACAGAAGGCACAGATACGCAGTATTTT.

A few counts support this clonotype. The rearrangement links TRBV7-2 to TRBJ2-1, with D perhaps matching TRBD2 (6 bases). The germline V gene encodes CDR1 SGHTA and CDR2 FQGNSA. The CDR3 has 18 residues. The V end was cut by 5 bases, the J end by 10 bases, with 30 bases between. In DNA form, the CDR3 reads TGTGCCAGCAGCCGGTTTGTCGGTACGGCGGGAAGGGCCGAGGAGCAGTTCTTC. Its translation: CASSRFVGTAGRAEEQFF.

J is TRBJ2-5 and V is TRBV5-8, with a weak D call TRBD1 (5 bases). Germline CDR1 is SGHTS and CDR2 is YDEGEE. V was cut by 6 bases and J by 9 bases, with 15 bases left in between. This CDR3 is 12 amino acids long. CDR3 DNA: TGTGCCAGCACCGCGACAGTCAAGGCCCAGTACTTC. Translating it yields CASTATVKAQYF. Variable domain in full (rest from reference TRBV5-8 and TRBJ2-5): EAGVTQSPTHLIKTRGQQATLRCSPISGHTSVYWYQQALGLGLQFLLWYDEGEERNRGNFPPRFSGRQFPNYSSELNVNALELEDSALYLCASTATVKAQYFGPGTRLLVL.

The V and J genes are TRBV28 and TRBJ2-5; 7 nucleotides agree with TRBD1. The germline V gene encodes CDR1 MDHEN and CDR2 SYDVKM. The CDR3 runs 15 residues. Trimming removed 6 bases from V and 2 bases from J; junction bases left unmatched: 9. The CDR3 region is CASSSAGTAQETQYF. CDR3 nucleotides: TGTGCCAGCAGCTCTGCTGGGACAGCTCAAGAGACCCAGTACTTC.

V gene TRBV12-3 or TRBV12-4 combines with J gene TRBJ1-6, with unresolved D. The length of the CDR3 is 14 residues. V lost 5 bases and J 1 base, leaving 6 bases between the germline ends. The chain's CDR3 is CASSRFSYNSPLHF. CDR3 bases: TGTGCCAGCAGTAGGTTTTCCTATAATTCACCCCTCCACTTT.

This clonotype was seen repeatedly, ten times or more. The CDR3 sequence: CSAREGQPNTEAFF. The CDR3, as DNA: TGCAGTGCTAGAGAAGGACAGCCGAACACTGAAGCTTTCTTT. V usage is TRBV20-1 and J usage is TRBJ1-1; D possibly corresponds to TRBD1 (6 bases). Germline lookup yields CDR1 DFQATT and CDR2 SNEGSKA (reference sequence). The V end was cut by 0 bases, the J end by 1 base, with 9 bases between. The CDR3 covers 14 residues.